This T cell receptor (beta chain) derives from a study of shared clonotypes between healthy human individuals. Study at large: Donors had three CD4 naive, three CD4 memory, two CD8 naive and one CD8 memory plate apiece. Study-level results: Specimens sampled were limited to blood, with tissue repertoires likely differing. Limited genetic and exposure-history diversity came from having few donors. For naive CD4 cells, 4.5% to 6.5% of clonotypes were shared across a few donors.

Assay: immunoSEQ multiplex PCR; the TCRdb copy retains only in-frame clones and omits some. The sample holds 2.3 million or so clones, 93% seen once. Germline V lookup: CDR1 MDHEN, CDR2 SYDVKM. This CDR3 comprises 14 residues. With 1 base removed from V and 1 base from J, the gap between germline ends came to 7 bases. This clone was found once. What it binds is unknown. The sample has other DNA sequences that encode this CDR3 too. This receptor was obtained from a man aged 18 to 30 in good health. Some clones in this sample may be carry-over from other donors' samples. The sequencing sample was made of naive CD4+ T cells from PBMCs. Subset defined: CD45RA+ positively selected. V usage is TRBV28 and J usage is TRBJ2-5; a weak D match, TRBD2 (6 bases). CDR3 coding DNA: TGTGCCAGCAGTTTATTGGGGGGCCAAGAGACCCAGTACTTC. This codes for CASSLLGGQETQYF.